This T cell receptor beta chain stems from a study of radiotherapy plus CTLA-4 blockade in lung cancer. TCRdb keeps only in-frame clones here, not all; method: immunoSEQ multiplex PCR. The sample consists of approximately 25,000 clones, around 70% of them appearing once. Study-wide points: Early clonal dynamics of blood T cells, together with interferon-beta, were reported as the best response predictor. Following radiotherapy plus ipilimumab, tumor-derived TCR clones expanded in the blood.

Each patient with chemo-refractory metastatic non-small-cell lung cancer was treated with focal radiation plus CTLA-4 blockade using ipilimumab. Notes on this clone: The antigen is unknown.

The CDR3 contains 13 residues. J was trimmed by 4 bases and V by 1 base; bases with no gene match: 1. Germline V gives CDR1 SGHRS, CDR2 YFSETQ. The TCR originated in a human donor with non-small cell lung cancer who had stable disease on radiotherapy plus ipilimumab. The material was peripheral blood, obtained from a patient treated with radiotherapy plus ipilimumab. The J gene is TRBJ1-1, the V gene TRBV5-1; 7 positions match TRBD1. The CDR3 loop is CASSLPGGTEAFF. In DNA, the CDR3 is TGCGCCAGCAGCTTGCCAGGGGGCACTGAAGCTTTCTTT.